The 22 T cell receptor beta chains listed next were all sequenced from one sample in a study of blood T cell repertoires in COVID-19. TCRdb's table, derived via immunoSEQ multiplex PCR, lists solely in-frame clones and lacks some. The data contain fewer than 55,000 clones, more than 70% of them singletons. The source material was peripheral blood. Receptor source: a woman aged 55-70 years with acute or convalescent COVID-19.

This chain connects TRBV13 to TRBJ1-1; D gene uncertain. With 3 bases removed from V and 2 bases from J, the gap between germline ends came to 16 bases. The germline V gene encodes CDR1 PRHDT and CDR2 FYEKMQ (reference sequence). CDR3 size: 16 residues. For the CDR3, the DNA is TGTGCCAGCAGCTTTTTTCAGGAACAGACAAACACTGAAGCTTTCTTT. Its translation: CASSFFQEQTNTEAFF. The full variable domain, in which reference TRBV13 and TRBJ1-1 provide the parts outside the CDR3, is AAGVIQSPRHLIKEKRETATLKCYPIPRHDTVYWYQQGPGQDPQFLISFYEKMQSDKGSIPDRFSAQQFSDYHSELNMSSLELGDSALYFCASSFFQEQTNTEAFFGQGTRLTVV.

The genes are TRBV15 and TRBJ2-1; D is ambiguous. With 1 base removed from V and 8 bases from J, the gap between germline ends came to 18 bases. Germline V CDR1 and CDR2: LNHNV, YYDKDF (reference sequence). This CDR3 region has 16 residues. CDR3 nucleotides: TGTGCCACCAGCAGAGGCCCGGGTATAGGAAGCGATGAGCAGTTCTTC. As protein: CATSRGPGIGSDEQFF.

The rearrangement uses TRBV10-3 and TRBJ2-3, with TRBD2 matching 11 bases. Germline values: CDR1 ENHRY, CDR2 SYGVKD. The CDR3 runs to 14 residues. V lost 8 bases to trimming and J lost 3 bases; unmatched junction nucleotides: 4. The CDR3 DNA follows: TGTGCCATCCGGCTAGCGGGGGGAACAGATACGCAGTATTTT. Its protein product is CAIRLAGGTDTQYF.

This chain uses TRBV28 with TRBJ1-2; 8 bases agree with TRBD1. The CDR3 sequence is 13 residues long. Germline V gives CDR1 MDHEN, CDR2 SYDVKM. The V gene end was trimmed by 3 bases and the J gene end by 8 bases; junction bases not matched to a gene: 5. The CDR3 here is CASSFRGRGGYTF. The CDR3 DNA follows: TGTGCCAGCAGTTTCAGGGGGCGGGGCGGCTACACCTTC.

This chain links TRBV28 with TRBJ2-1; D call uncertain. With 5 bases removed from V and 3 bases from J, the gap between germline ends came to 2 bases. Germline values: CDR1 MDHEN, CDR2 SYDVKM. This CDR3 has 11 amino acids. This CDR3 is CASSLYNEQFF. The DNA of the CDR3 is TGTGCCAGCAGTCTCTACAATGAGCAGTTCTTC.

This sequence joins TRBV24-1 and TRBJ1-4; tentative D call: TRBD1 (6 bases). Germline V gene sequence: CDR1 KGHDR, CDR2 SFDVKD. The V and J ends lost 4 bases and 3 bases respectively, with 11 bases between them. The CDR3 sequence is 15 residues long. The CDR3 reads CATSDATGANEKLFF. The CDR3 nucleotides read TGTGCCACCAGTGACGCGACAGGAGCTAATGAAAAACTGTTTTTT.

The chain recombines TRBV4-1 with TRBJ2-3; 9 bases map to TRBD2. The germline V gene has CDR1 MGHRA and CDR2 YSYEKL. This CDR3 spans 14 amino acids. V was clipped by 3 bases and J by 4 bases; unmatched bases: 2. CDR3 amino acids: CASSHSSGADTQYF. In nucleotides, the CDR3 is TGCGCCAGCAGCCATTCTAGCGGGGCAGATACGCAGTATTTT.

This clone appeared once. The V call is TRBV5-1, the J call TRBJ2-2; 8 bases match TRBD2. CDR1 SGHRS and CDR2 YFSETQ come from the germline V gene. The CDR3 is 16 residues long. The J segment lost 1 base and the V segment lost 2 bases, leaving 4 bases of the junction unmatched. The chain's CDR3 is CASSLLAGKNTGELFF. The CDR3 DNA reads as TGCGCCAGCAGCTTATTAGCGGGGAAGAACACCGGGGAGCTGTTTTTT.

The V call is TRBV5-1, the J call TRBJ2-7, with 8 bases matching TRBD1. The CDR3 loop spans 14 amino acids. Germline trimming cut 5 bases from V and 2 bases from J; bases unmatched to any gene: 6. Per the germline V gene, CDR1 is SGHRS and CDR2 is YFSETQ. CDR3 DNA: TGCGCCAGCAGAGTTCCGGGACAGGCCTACGAGCAGTACTTC. It encodes CASRVPGQAYEQYF.

The genes are TRBV5-1 and TRBJ2-1; unclear D gene. V was trimmed by 4 bases and J by 4 bases, leaving 12 bases between them. CDR3 length: 14 amino acids. In germline, CDR1 is SGHRS, CDR2 YFSETQ. CDR3 DNA: TGCGCCAGCAGCCCAAGAGATATTTACAATGAGCAGTTCTTC. Amino acids: CASSPRDIYNEQFF.

This sequence joins TRBV3-1 (or the pseudogene TRBV3-2) and TRBJ1-5; weak D call: TRBD1 (6 bases). V lost 3 bases and J 6 bases, leaving 12 bases between the germline ends. The CDR3 runs 14 residues. Germline CDR1 and CDR2: LGHDT and YNNKEL (reference sequence). As DNA, the CDR3 is TGTGCCAGCAGCCAGGATAGGGGGGGTCAGCCCCAGCATTTT. Its protein product is CASSQDRGGQPQHF.

This clone was seen just once. This chain links TRBV29-1 with TRBJ2-7; the match to TRBD1 covers 9 bases. CDR3 length equals 15 residues. CDR1 is SQVTM, CDR2 ANQGSEA, per germline. The V gene end was trimmed by 7 bases and the J gene end by 2 bases; junction bases not matched to a gene: 12. Here the CDR3 reads CSDRGRQGEPYEQYF. CDR3 bases: TGCAGCGACAGGGGTCGACAGGGGGAGCCCTACGAGCAGTACTTC.

The chain employs TRBV30 and TRBJ2-7; TRBD2 is a possible D gene (6 bases). The germline V gene encodes CDR1 GTSNPN and CDR2 SVGIG (reference sequence). The CDR3 has 15 residues. Trimming pared 2 bases from V and 9 bases from J, leaving 23 bases between. The CDR3 coding sequence is TGTGCCTGGAGTACGGATCTAGCGAGGGTTGGGGGGCAGTACTTC. Translating gives CAWSTDLARVGGQYF.

The chain has TRBV7-6 and TRBJ1-5; 7 bases match TRBD1. This CDR3 contains 15 residues. Germline V gene lookup returns CDR1 SGHVS and CDR2 FNYEAQ. J lost 5 bases, V lost 1 base, and 5 bases had no gene match. The CDR3 nucleotides read TGTGCCAGCAGCTTAGGGTCACAGGGGCATCAGCCCCAGCATTTT. Encoded protein: CASSLGSQGHQPQHF.

The chain combines TRBV6-1 with TRBJ2-7; 9 bases align to TRBD2. CDR1 is MNHNS, CDR2 SASEGT, per germline. With V trimmed by 1 base and J by 5 bases, 6 bases remained unmatched. The CDR3 covers 15 residues. In nucleotides, the CDR3 is TGTGCCAGCAGTGAAGGACTAGCGGAGGATAACGAGCAGTACTTC. Translation: CASSEGLAEDNEQYF.

The chain couples TRBV7-2 to TRBJ1-6, with D tentatively TRBD1 (6 bases). V shed 0 bases and J shed 10 bases, with 19 bases lying between them. From germline, CDR1 is SGHTA and CDR2 FQGNSA. This CDR3 is 17 amino acids long. CDR3 sequence (DNA): TGTGCCAGCAGCTTAGCTCCGGCCGGGACATTGGGATCACCCCTCCACTTT. Translating gives CASSLAPAGTLGSPLHF.

V usage is TRBV11-2 and J usage is TRBJ2-7, with 7 nucleotides matching TRBD1. The CDR3 has 14 residues. Germline CDR1 is SGHAT and CDR2 is FQNNGV. J gave up 0 bases and V 5 bases, and 4 bases lay outside the gene matches. CDR3 sequence: CASSPGQSSYEQYF. The CDR3 bases are TGTGCCAGCAGCCCGGGACAGAGCTCCTACGAGCAGTACTTC.

The chain links TRBV30 to TRBJ1-1, with D perhaps matching TRBD1 (6 bases). The CDR3 spans 13 residues. Germline values: CDR1 GTSNPN, CDR2 SVGIG (reference sequence). V was cut by 4 bases and J by 1 base, with 10 bases left in between. Here the CDR3 reads CAWNLQGNTEAFF. The CDR3 DNA reads as TGTGCCTGGAACCTACAGGGGAACACTGAAGCTTTCTTT.

The chain uses TRBV5-1 and TRBJ1-2; D gene uncertain. This CDR3 is built from 15 residues. Trimming removed 0 bases at V and 3 bases at J, with 12 bases between. Germline V gene sequence: CDR1 SGHRS, CDR2 YFSETQ. The CDR3 loop reads CASSLDPGVYYGYTF. CDR3 nucleotide sequence: TGCGCCAGCAGCTTGGACCCCGGAGTGTACTATGGCTACACCTTC.

In this sample, this clone turned up a few times. The V call is TRBV19, the J call TRBJ1-2; 8 nucleotides line up with TRBD1. The J segment lost 8 bases and the V segment lost 6 bases, leaving 5 bases of the junction unmatched. Germline V gene data show CDR1 as LNHDA and CDR2 as SQIVND (reference sequence). The CDR3 length is 12 residues. The DNA for the CDR3 is TGTGCCAGTAGGACAGGGGAGAGAGGCTACACCTTC. This encodes CASRTGERGYTF.

This clone was recorded a few times. The genes are TRBV6-5 and TRBJ2-7, with a tentative D call TRBD2 (6 bases). The germline V gene has CDR1 MNHEY and CDR2 SVGAGI. V was cut by 6 bases and J by 3 bases, with 12 bases left in between. CDR3 length: 13 residues. The CDR3 DNA is TGTGCCAGCAGGACTGCGGGAAGCTACGAGCAGTACTTC. Encoded protein: CASRTAGSYEQYF.

The V call is TRBV5-6, the J call TRBJ1-1; maybe TRBD1 (5 bases). V was trimmed by 4 bases and J by 0 bases, leaving 10 bases between them. Germline values: CDR1 SGHDT, CDR2 YYEEEE. The CDR3 has 14 amino acids. CDR3 amino acids: CASSATELNTEAFF. DNA of the CDR3: TGTGCCAGCAGCGCGACAGAATTGAACACTGAAGCTTTCTTT.